This TCR beta chain was found in a study of cytotoxic CD8 clonotypes in ibrutinib-treated CLL. Study results and caveats: Clonality grew at ibrutinib response; at progression, it decreased back toward baseline.

Here immunoSEQ multiplex PCR was the method, and the copy in TCRdb shows in-frame clones only, minus some. This sample has 25,000 to 35,000 clones, with 70% to 90% found just once. The J segment lost 2 bases and the V segment lost 0 bases, leaving 9 bases of the junction unmatched. The length of the CDR3 is 18 residues. Notes on this clone: Its target is not known.

V is TRBV23-1 and J is TRBJ2-3; 9 positions agree with TRBD1. TRBV23-1 is treated as an ORF (open reading frame) with a function not yet certain. This specimen was PBMCs, taken after 24 months of ibrutinib treatment. The sequence was collected from a human donor with chronic lymphocytic leukemia. The CDR3 here is CASSQSLRDRVPTDTQYF. The CDR3 DNA sequence: TGCGCCAGCAGTCAATCGCTGCGGGACAGGGTCCCCACAGATACGCAGTATTTT.